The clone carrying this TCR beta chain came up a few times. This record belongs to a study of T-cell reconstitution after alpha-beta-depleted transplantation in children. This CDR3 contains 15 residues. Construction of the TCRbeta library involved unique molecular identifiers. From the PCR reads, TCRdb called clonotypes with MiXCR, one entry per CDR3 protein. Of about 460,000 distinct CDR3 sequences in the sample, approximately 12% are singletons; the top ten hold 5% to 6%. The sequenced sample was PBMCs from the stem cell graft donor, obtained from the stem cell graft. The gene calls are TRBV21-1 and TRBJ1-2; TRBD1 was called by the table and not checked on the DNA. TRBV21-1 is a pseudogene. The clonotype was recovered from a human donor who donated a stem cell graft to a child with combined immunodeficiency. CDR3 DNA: TGTGCCAGCAGCCCTGAACAGGGGGTAACCTGTGGCTACACCTTC. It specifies CASSPEQGVTCGYTF.